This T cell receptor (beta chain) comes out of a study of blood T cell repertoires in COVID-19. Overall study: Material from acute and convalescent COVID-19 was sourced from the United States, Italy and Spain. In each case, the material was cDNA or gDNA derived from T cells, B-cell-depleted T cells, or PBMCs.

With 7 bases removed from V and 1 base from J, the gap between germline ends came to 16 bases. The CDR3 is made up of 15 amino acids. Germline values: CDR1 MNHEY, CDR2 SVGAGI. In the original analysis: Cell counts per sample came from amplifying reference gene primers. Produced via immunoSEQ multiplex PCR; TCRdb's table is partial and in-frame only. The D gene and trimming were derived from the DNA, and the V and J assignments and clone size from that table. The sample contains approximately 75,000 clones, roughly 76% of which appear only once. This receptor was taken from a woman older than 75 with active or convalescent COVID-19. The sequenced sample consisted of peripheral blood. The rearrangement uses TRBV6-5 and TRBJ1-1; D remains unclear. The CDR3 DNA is TGTGCCAGCAACATCAGACACGGCCCGAACACTGAAGCTTTCTTT. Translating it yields CASNIRHGPNTEAFF.